Presented here are 30 T cell receptor beta chains from one specimen sequenced in a study of shared clonotypes between healthy human individuals (dated by TCRdb to 2018 to 2020). The protocol used for the library was the immunoSEQ multiplex PCR assay. TCRdb took this table from immuneACCESS and kept in-frame rearrangements with V and J called. Such tables lack part of the clones; where checked against another copy, unresolved V genes explain under half of the gap, and the rest is unexplained. This sample has roughly 2,000,000 clones in its table, and 85% to 95% of those were observed once. The top ten hold more than 1.5% of the sample. CD8 naive samples were CD45RO-negative cells positively selected for CCR7, giving a CD45RA+CCR7+ population that excluded TemRA cells. Sequencing input: naive CD8+ T cells from PBMCs. The intended sense of this specimen's cell subset or site label: CD45RA+CCR7+. The receptors derive from a man between 18 and 35 years old in good health. Some clones in this sample may be carry-over from other donors' samples.

The chain links TRBV19 to TRBJ2-2; D is possibly TRBD2 (6 bases). The CDR3 covers 15 residues. CDR1 is LNHDA, CDR2 SQIVND, per germline (reference sequence). The ends were cut back, 3 bases at V and 4 bases at J, with 12 bases in the middle. In nucleotides, the CDR3 is TGTGCCAGTAGTATTAGGACTATTTCCACCGGGGAGCTGTTTTTT. This gives the protein CASSIRTISTGELFF.

The genes are TRBV6-1 and TRBJ2-7; D may be TRBD1 or TRBD2 (6 bases each). Germline CDR1 is MNHNS and CDR2 is SASEGT. The CDR3 extends over 13 amino acids. V was shortened by 8 bases and J by 2 bases, with 13 bases between the two germline ends. CDR3 in amino acids: CASGGQNAYEQYF. CDR3 in DNA: TGTGCCAGCGGGGGGCAGAATGCCTACGAGCAGTACTTC.

In regard to this clone: Other DNA sequences of this sample code for an identical CDR3. J is TRBJ2-7 and V is TRBV5-5, with D unresolved. The CDR3 totals 12 residues. V lost 1 base and J 3 bases, leaving 5 bases between the germline ends. Germline CDR1 SGHKS, CDR2 YYEKEE (reference sequence). Here the CDR3 DNA reads TGTGCCAGCAGCTTGAGCAGCTACGAGCAGTACTTC. It specifies CASSLSSYEQYF. The full variable domain, its missing parts supplied by reference TRBV5-5 and TRBJ2-7, is DAGVTQSPTHLIKTRGQQVTLRCSPISGHKSVSWYQQVLGQGPQFIFQYYEKEERGRGNFPDRFSARQFPNYSSELNVNALLLGDSALYLCASSLSSYEQYFGPGTRLTVT.

The chain carries TRBV7-6 and TRBJ2-3; D not resolved. V was pared by 5 bases and J by 1 base, with 13 bases between. The CDR3 loop spans 15 amino acids. The V gene's germline CDR1 is SGHVS and CDR2 FNYEAQ. The CDR3: CASSGRAGGTDTQYF. The CDR3 DNA reads TGTGCCAGCAGCGGACGGGCTGGGGGCACAGATACGCAGTATTTT.

The rearrangement uses TRBV6-1 and TRBJ1-2; 7 bases match TRBD1. With 8 bases clipped from V and 7 bases from J, the junction kept 1 base outside the gene matches. There are 10 residues in the CDR3. Germline-derived CDR1 and CDR2 are MNHNS and SASEGT. The CDR3 here is CASGDSGYTF. The CDR3 region has the DNA TGTGCCAGCGGGGACAGTGGCTACACCTTC.

The chain's CDR3 is CASSPASYEQYF. DNA of the CDR3: TGCGCCAGCAGCCCGGCTTCCTACGAGCAGTACTTC. This sequence joins TRBV10-2 and TRBJ2-7, with D uncertain. Germline V gene sequence: CDR1 WSHSY, CDR2 SAAADI. Trimming cost V 6 bases and J 1 base, with 7 bases left between them. The CDR3 loop spans 12 amino acids.

The chain carries TRBV28 and TRBJ1-2; D uncertain. CDR3 length equals 16 residues. Deletions cut 6 bases from V and 2 bases from J, with 19 bases between. Germline-derived CDR1 and CDR2 are MDHEN and SYDVKM. The CDR3 DNA reads as TGTGCCAGCAGGAGGCCCTACGGGCCGAAAAACTATGGCTACACCTTC. The encoded protein is CASRRPYGPKNYGYTF.

The V call is TRBV29-1, the J call TRBJ1-2; D gene unclear. The CDR3 spans 14 residues. The V end lost 1 base, the J end lost 2 bases, and 11 bases lay between the germline ends. Germline V CDR1 and CDR2: SQVTM, ANQGSEA. The CDR3 reads CSVEGAVSNYGYTF. The CDR3 nucleotides read TGCAGCGTTGAAGGGGCAGTATCAAACTATGGCTACACCTTC.

The CDR3 DNA is TGCGCCAGCAGTGACAGGGCCTACGAGCAGTACTTC. Translation: CASSDRAYEQYF. The rearrangement joins TRBV10-2 to TRBJ2-7; tentative D call: TRBD1 (5 bases). The CDR3 covers 12 residues. Germline CDR1 reads WSHSY; CDR2 reads SAAADI. Trimming pared 3 bases from V and 2 bases from J, leaving 5 bases between.

This clone was counted only a few times. The sample has other DNA sequences that encode this CDR3 too. The chain uses TRBV29-1 and TRBJ2-2; no reliable D call. The CDR3 sequence is 12 residues long. Germline V gene data show CDR1 as SQVTM and CDR2 as ANQGSEA. Trimming pared 4 bases from V and 1 base from J, leaving 4 bases between. This CDR3 reads CSVVGNTGELFF. CDR3 sequence (DNA): TGCAGCGTTGTCGGGAACACCGGGGAGCTGTTTTTT.

This chain joins TRBV29-1 and TRBJ2-5; the D call may be TRBD1 or TRBD2 (5 bases each). Germline assignment: CDR1 SQVTM and CDR2 ANQGSEA. V lost 7 bases to trimming and J lost 5 bases, with 17 bases between them. The CDR3 totals 13 residues. The CDR3 DNA reads TGCAGCGCACCACGATGGGGGTATGAGACCCAGTACTTC. Translating it yields CSAPRWGYETQYF.

CDR3 protein: CASTLRTDSYEQYF. The CDR3 coding sequence is TGTGCCAGCACCCTGCGGACAGACTCCTACGAGCAGTACTTC. The V call is TRBV13, the J call TRBJ2-7; a possible D gene is TRBD1 (6 bases). Trimming took 7 bases from V and 0 from J, leaving 13 bases between them. Germline CDR1 and CDR2: PRHDT and FYEKMQ (reference sequence). The CDR3 covers 14 residues.

The gene calls are TRBV28 and TRBJ2-3, with 14 nucleotides matching TRBD2. The CDR3 is 15 amino acids. Germline V lookup: CDR1 MDHEN, CDR2 SYDVKM. V shed 11 bases and J 4 bases; nucleotides not matched to a gene: 8. The CDR3 coding sequence is TGTGCCGGGACTAGCGGGAGAGGTGGCGCAGATACGCAGTATTTT. Encoded protein: CAGTSGRGGADTQYF.

The V gene is TRBV14, the J gene TRBJ2-4; 14 positions match TRBD2. This CDR3 spans 21 amino acids. CDR1 SGHDN and CDR2 FVKESK come from the germline V gene. The junction had 14 bases not matched to a gene; V was cut back by 3 bases and J by 1 base. The CDR3 loop reads CASSHLTVGLAGDNAKNIQYF. In DNA form, the CDR3 reads TGTGCCAGCAGCCATTTGACAGTGGGACTAGCGGGAGATAACGCCAAAAACATTCAGTACTTC.

This clone has only one observation. This chain joins TRBV7-9 and TRBJ2-1; 7 bases line up with TRBD1. The CDR3 extends over 16 amino acids. Germline loops: CDR1 SEHNR, CDR2 FQNEAQ (reference sequence). V was clipped by 2 bases and J by 4 bases; unmatched bases: 8. CDR3 DNA sequence: TGTGCCAGCAGCTTATCTTTTGGGACAGATTACAATGAGCAGTTCTTC. The encoded protein is CASSLSFGTDYNEQFF. Full variable domain (missing parts from reference TRBV7-9 and TRBJ2-1): DTGVSQNPRHKITKRGQNVTFRCDPISEHNRLYWYRQTLGQGPEFLTYFQNEAQLEKSRLLSDRFSAERPKGSFSTLEIQRTEQGDSAMYLCASSLSFGTDYNEQFFGPGTRLTVL.

The J gene is TRBJ1-2, the V gene TRBV28, with 8 bases aligning to TRBD1. Germline assignment: CDR1 MDHEN and CDR2 SYDVKM. The CDR3 is 18 amino acids. J lost 5 bases, V lost 6 bases, and 20 bases had no gene match. The CDR3 nucleotides are TGTGCCAGCAGCCTAACCGAACTTCAGACAGGGGCACATTATGGCTACACCTTC. It is translated as CASSLTELQTGAHYGYTF.

The J gene is TRBJ1-2, the V gene TRBV6-5; the D is unclear. V lost 6 bases, J lost 0 bases, and 11 bases lay in between. Germline values: CDR1 MNHEY, CDR2 SVGAGI. The CDR3 has 14 residues. CDR3 coding DNA: TGTGCCAGCAGGCGGACCAAACCTAACTATGGCTACACCTTC. Translating it yields CASRRTKPNYGYTF.

V gene TRBV6-6 combines with J gene TRBJ2-7, with TRBD1 identical over 8 bases. The length of the CDR3 is 15 residues. Trimming at V came to 7 bases and at J to 3 bases, leaving 11 bases not matched to a gene. Germline V CDR1 and CDR2: MNHNY, SVGAGI (reference sequence). CDR3 sequence: CASTSDGQGNYEQYF. The CDR3 bases are TGTGCCAGCACCTCCGATGGACAGGGCAACTACGAGCAGTACTTC.

This clone occurred once. The chain has TRBV7-3 and TRBJ2-5, with 9 bases identical to TRBD2. This CDR3 comprises 15 residues. Germline trimming cut 4 bases from V and 5 bases from J; bases unmatched to any gene: 8. Germline values: CDR1 SGHTA, CDR2 FQGTGA. The DNA for the CDR3 is TGTGCCAGCAGCTCGGGGCGGGAGGGCCGCGAGACCCAGTACTTC. It yields the protein CASSSGREGRETQYF.

This chain links TRBV18 with TRBJ2-1, with 8 bases lining up with TRBD1. The junction had 8 bases not matched to a gene; V was cut back by 3 bases and J by 4 bases. CDR3 length: 16 amino acids. Germline V gene sequence: CDR1 KGHSH, CDR2 LQKENI. In DNA form, the CDR3 reads TGTGCCAGCTCACCGAGAGACAGGGGATGGTACAATGAGCAGTTCTTC. It specifies CASSPRDRGWYNEQFF.

The chain carries TRBV4-2 and TRBJ2-7; D is uncertain. CDR3 length: 12 amino acids. V shed 1 base and J shed 7 bases, with 8 bases lying between them. The germline gives CDR1 LGHNA, CDR2 YNFKEQ. The CDR3 nucleotides are TGTGCCAGCAGCCAAGTGGGGAATGAGCAGTACTTC. Protein sequence: CASSQVGNEQYF.

This rearrangement joins TRBV29-1 to TRBJ2-7; tentatively, D is TRBD1 (6 bases). The CDR3 has 15 amino acids. CDR1 is SQVTM and CDR2 is ANQGSEA in the germline V gene. Trimming left V 7 bases short and J 0 bases short, with 19 bases between. The CDR3 spells CSARTGGLSSYEQYF. Written as DNA, the CDR3 is TGCAGCGCCCGAACTGGGGGCCTCAGCTCCTACGAGCAGTACTTC.

The V call is TRBV5-1, the J call TRBJ1-3, with 7 bases that match TRBD1. The CDR3 length is 15 residues. From germline, CDR1 is SGHRS and CDR2 YFSETQ. J lost 0 bases, V lost 3 bases, and 3 bases had no gene match. The CDR3 region is CASSWGQSSGNTIYF. The DNA for the CDR3 is TGCGCCAGCAGCTGGGGACAGAGCTCTGGAAACACCATATATTTT.

The chain has TRBV27 and TRBJ1-2; TRBD1 matches at 7 bases. This CDR3 is 13 amino acids long. Unmatched junction bases numbered 4, after V lost 4 bases and J lost 5 bases. Germline values: CDR1 MNHEY, CDR2 SMNVEV (reference sequence). The CDR3 loop reads CASSSRDSYGYTF. The CDR3 DNA is TGTGCCAGCAGTTCGCGGGACAGTTATGGCTACACCTTC.

This chain links TRBV28 with TRBJ2-2; D possibly corresponds to TRBD2 (5 bases). V was clipped by 4 bases and J by 9 bases, with 24 bases between them. This CDR3 region has 17 residues. Germline V CDR1 and CDR2: MDHEN, SYDVKM. CDR3: CASSYKIKVRRRRELFF. In DNA, the CDR3 is TGTGCCAGCAGTTATAAGATAAAAGTCAGGAGGCGCCGGGAGCTGTTTTTT. The full variable domain, with the rest looked up from reference TRBV28 and TRBJ2-2, is DVKVTQSSRYLVKRTGEKVFLECVQDMDHENMFWYRQDPGLGLRLIYFSYDVKMKEKGDIPEGYSVSREKKERFSLILESASTNQTSMYLCASSYKIKVRRRRELFFGEGSRLTVL.

The rearrangement links TRBV10-1 to TRBJ1-1; TRBD1 matches 8 bases. The CDR3 spans 11 residues. Trimming cost V 2 bases and J 10 bases; bases outside gene matches: 0. Germline values: CDR1 WNHNN, CDR2 SYGVQD (reference sequence). In nucleotides, the CDR3 is TGCGCCAGCAGTGAGGACAGGGGAGCTTTCTTT. It translates to CASSEDRGAFF.

This chain joins TRBV28 and TRBJ2-2; TRBD2 matches at 8 bases. The CDR3 consists of 14 residues. V lost 7 bases, J lost 6 bases, and 7 bases stayed unmatched. Germline V gene lookup returns CDR1 MDHEN and CDR2 SYDVKM. The CDR3 bases are TGTGCCAGCACTATGACGGGAGGGCCCGGGGAGCTGTTTTTT. Translating gives CASTMTGGPGELFF.

J is TRBJ1-2 and V is TRBV4-2; D might be TRBD1 (5 bases). V lost 0 bases to trimming and J lost 5 bases, with 16 bases between them. The CDR3 spans 16 residues. CDR1 LGHNA and CDR2 YNFKEQ come from the germline V gene. The CDR3 is CASSQELGPSLYGYTF. The CDR3 nucleotides are TGTGCCAGCAGCCAAGAGCTGGGGCCCTCCCTGTATGGCTACACCTTC.

This chain connects TRBV15 to TRBJ1-4; TRBD1 might be the D (6 bases). The CDR3 loop spans 15 amino acids. The V end was cut by 5 bases, the J end by 8 bases, with 18 bases between. Looked up from germline, CDR1 is LNHNV and CDR2 is YYDKDF (reference sequence). The CDR3 DNA sequence: TGTGCCACCAGCGGCGGGCAGGGGCGGGGGGAAAAACTGTTTTTT. It encodes CATSGGQGRGEKLFF.

The rearrangement joins TRBV4-1 to TRBJ2-7; 7 nucleotides match TRBD2. V was pared by 0 bases and J by 6 bases, with 11 bases of the junction left unmatched. This CDR3 comprises 16 residues. Looked up from germline, CDR1 is MGHRA and CDR2 is YSYEKL. The CDR3 coding sequence is TGCGCCAGCAGCCAAGACCTTGCGAGCGGGATGCGCGAGCAGTACTTC. Translating it yields CASSQDLASGMREQYF.